The 30 T cell receptor beta chains below were found in one sample sequenced in a study of blood T cell repertoires in COVID-19. Libraries were prepared by immunoSEQ multiplex PCR; TCRdb keeps only in-frame clonotypes and omits some of them. This table has about 50,000 clones, about 91% appearing once. Sequenced sample: peripheral blood. The receptors were sampled from a woman aged 55-75 years with COVID-19, enrolled during active disease.

The chain combines TRBV9 with TRBJ2-7; TRBD2 agrees at 12 bases. The CDR3 spans 15 residues. V shed 5 bases and J 4 bases; nucleotides not matched to a gene: 7. Germline V gene sequence: CDR1 SGDLS, CDR2 YYNGEE. DNA for the CDR3: TGTGCCAGCAGTCGAGGACTAGCGGGAAATTACGAGCAGTACTTC. Translation gives CASSRGLAGNYEQYF.

This chain links TRBV29-1 with TRBJ2-1, with D tentatively TRBD2 (6 bases). Per germline, CDR1 SQVTM and CDR2 ANQGSEA. The CDR3 is made up of 14 amino acids. V was clipped by 5 bases and J by 8 bases, with 19 bases between them. For the CDR3, the DNA is TGCAGCGTTAGGATAGCGGCGTGGGGGGATGAGCAGTTCTTC. It is translated as CSVRIAAWGDEQFF.

This clone has only a few counts. This rearrangement joins TRBV27 to TRBJ2-2; 7 bases are a match to TRBD2. This CDR3 is built from 14 residues. Trimming at V came to 7 bases and at J to 1 base, leaving 3 bases not matched to a gene. Germline lookup yields CDR1 MNHEY and CDR2 SMNVEV (reference sequence). For the CDR3, the DNA is TGTGCCAGCAAGCCTAGCGGGAACACCGGGGAGCTGTTTTTT. Translating gives CASKPSGNTGELFF.

The chain links TRBV6-5 to TRBJ2-5; no clear D. Trimming cost V 4 bases and J 5 bases, with 11 bases left between them. The CDR3 has 13 residues. From germline, CDR1 is MNHEY and CDR2 SVGAGI. The CDR3 DNA follows: TGTGCCAGCAGTTCCCCCGGTCGGGAGACCCAGTACTTC. Residues: CASSSPGRETQYF.

The chain couples TRBV24-1 to TRBJ2-1; 7 bases map to TRBD1. The CDR3 has 17 residues. V shed 5 bases and J 4 bases; nucleotides not matched to a gene: 13. The germline V gene encodes CDR1 KGHDR and CDR2 SFDVKD. Here the CDR3 reads CATSASKGASLYNEQFF. In DNA form, the CDR3 reads TGTGCCACCAGTGCCAGTAAGGGGGCGTCCTTATACAATGAGCAGTTCTTC.

V usage is TRBV6-5 and J usage is TRBJ2-3; TRBD1 agrees at 9 bases. This CDR3 is 15 amino acids long. With 4 bases clipped from V and 1 base from J, the junction kept 3 bases outside the gene matches. Germline V lookup: CDR1 MNHEY, CDR2 SVGAGI. The CDR3 nucleotides are TGTGCCAGCAGTTCTTGGACAGGGGGCACAGATACGCAGTATTTT. Its protein product is CASSSWTGGTDTQYF.

The J gene is TRBJ1-2, the V gene TRBV9; 8 bases are shared with TRBD1. Germline CDR1 is SGDLS and CDR2 is YYNGEE. This CDR3 has 14 residues. With V trimmed by 3 bases and J by 7 bases, 8 bases remained unmatched. The CDR3 nucleotides read TGTGCCAGCAGCGAGCGGACAGGGAGGGGTGGCTACACCTTC. This codes for CASSERTGRGGYTF.

The chain combines TRBV30 with TRBJ1-3, with a tentative D call TRBD1 (5 bases). With 5 bases removed from V and 7 bases from J, the gap between germline ends came to 15 bases. The CDR3 loop spans 13 amino acids. Germline V gene data show CDR1 as GTSNPN and CDR2 as SVGIG (reference sequence). Here the CDR3 DNA reads TGTGCCTGGGGGACCCCGGGGAGGAACACCATATATTTT. Amino acid sequence: CAWGTPGRNTIYF.

This chain uses TRBV5-6 with TRBJ2-5; D is ambiguous. CDR3 size: 15 residues. In germline, CDR1 is SGHDT, CDR2 YYEEEE. Trimming removed 2 bases at V and 4 bases at J, with 15 bases between. In DNA, the CDR3 is TGTGCCAGCAGCTTTGCATCCGGCGGATTAGAGACCCAGTACTTC. It translates to CASSFASGGLETQYF.

The gene calls are TRBV19 and TRBJ1-5; the match to TRBD1 covers 7 bases. Germline CDR1 and CDR2: LNHDA and SQIVND (reference sequence). V gave up 5 bases and J gave up 4 bases; unmatched junction bases: 8. CDR3 size: 15 residues. This CDR3 reads CASSRAGTANQPQHF. The CDR3 bases are TGTGCCAGTAGTCGAGCCGGGACAGCGAATCAGCCCCAGCATTTT. The variable domain in full, completed from reference TRBV19 and TRBJ1-5, reads DGGITQSPKYLFRKEGQNVTLSCEQNLNHDAMYWYRQDPGQGLRLIYYSQIVNDFQKGDIAEGYSVSREKKESFPLTVTSAQKNPTAFYLCASSRAGTANQPQHFGDGTRLSIL.

The rearrangement uses TRBV6-5 and TRBJ1-1, with no clear D. The V and J ends lost 7 bases and 10 bases respectively, with 19 bases between them. From germline, CDR1 is MNHEY and CDR2 SVGAGI. CDR3 length equals 13 residues. This chain's CDR3 is CASIPASGGGAFF. The CDR3, as DNA: TGTGCCAGCATTCCGGCCTCCGGCGGAGGAGCTTTCTTT.

The chain combines TRBV19 with TRBJ1-1; D is unresolved. The ends were cut back, 0 bases at V and 3 bases at J, with 8 bases in the middle. Germline values: CDR1 LNHDA, CDR2 SQIVND (reference sequence). CDR3 length: 14 residues. CDR3 nucleotide sequence: TGTGCCAGTAGTATAGACCGGGGTTACACTGAAGCTTTCTTT. It codes for CASSIDRGYTEAFF.

J is TRBJ2-1 and V is TRBV5-1, with D maybe TRBD1 (6 bases). With 7 bases removed from V and 0 bases from J, the gap between germline ends came to 11 bases. In germline, CDR1 is SGHRS, CDR2 YFSETQ. The CDR3 is 14 amino acids. The CDR3 DNA reads as TGCGCCAGCGAGACAGGTAGCTCCTACAATGAGCAGTTCTTC. Translation gives CASETGSSYNEQFF.

The V call is TRBV27, the J call TRBJ2-6; D is possibly TRBD1 (7 bases). This CDR3 has 17 residues. Germline values: CDR1 MNHEY, CDR2 SMNVEV (reference sequence). Trimming cost V 6 bases and J 0 bases, with 15 bases left between them. Written as DNA, the CDR3 is TGTGCCAGCAGCAGGCAGGGGGGTACCTCTGGGGCCAACGTCCTGACTTTC. Translating gives CASSRQGGTSGANVLTF.

V and J are TRBV5-4 and TRBJ2-2; 10 bases agree with TRBD1. The germline V gene encodes CDR1 SGHNT and CDR2 YYREEE (reference sequence). V lost 4 bases, J lost 7 bases, and 10 bases stayed unmatched. The CDR3 extends over 16 amino acids. The CDR3 reads CASSPKQGQGIGELFF. CDR3 nucleotide sequence: TGTGCCAGCAGCCCCAAGCAGGGACAGGGGATCGGGGAGCTGTTTTTT.

Here the CDR3 reads CASSRAGGTQYF. In DNA, the CDR3 is TGTGCCAGCAGTAGAGCGGGGGGTACGCAGTATTTT. The V call is TRBV28, the J call TRBJ2-3, with TRBD2 matching 9 bases. CDR1 and CDR2 (germline): MDHEN, SYDVKM. Germline trimming cut 5 bases from V and 8 bases from J; bases unmatched to any gene: 2. This CDR3 spans 12 amino acids.

J is TRBJ2-7 and V is TRBV20-1; 8 bases are shared with TRBD2. The CDR3 extends over 13 amino acids. Trimming at V came to 3 bases and at J to 4 bases, leaving 5 bases not matched to a gene. Germline CDR1 and CDR2: DFQATT and SNEGSKA (reference sequence). CDR3 sequence: CSASREGRYEQYF. The CDR3 nucleotides read TGCAGTGCTAGTCGGGAGGGCCGTTACGAGCAGTACTTC.

A single count supports this clone. The rearrangement joins TRBV27 to TRBJ2-5; 9 bases are a match to TRBD1. CDR1 is MNHEY, CDR2 SMNVEV, per germline (reference sequence). The V and J ends lost 6 bases and 5 bases, in that order; junction bases with no gene match: 10. This CDR3 is built from 15 residues. The CDR3 loop is CASRSDRGLGETQYF. In nucleotides, the CDR3 is TGTGCCAGCAGGTCGGACAGGGGTTTAGGGGAGACCCAGTACTTC.

The V call is TRBV7-2, the J call TRBJ2-5, with D tentatively TRBD2 (5 bases). In germline, CDR1 is SGHTA, CDR2 FQGNSA. Deletions cut 5 bases from V and 4 bases from J, with 11 bases between. The CDR3 runs to 13 residues. The CDR3 nucleotides read TGTGCCAGCAGCCCGGAGGAAGGAGAGACCCAGTACTTC. Its translation is CASSPEEGETQYF.

The chain employs TRBV6-5 and TRBJ2-7; D unclear. V lost 6 bases, J lost 9 bases, and 15 bases lay in between. Germline assignment: CDR1 MNHEY and CDR2 SVGAGI. CDR3 length equals 12 residues. This CDR3 reads CASSRFLGAQYF. The CDR3 DNA is TGTGCCAGCAGCCGCTTTCTAGGCGCGCAGTACTTC.

J is TRBJ1-1 and V is TRBV21-1. TRBV21-1 counts as a pseudogene. This CDR3 comprises 10 residues. CDR3 sequence reads: CASSGRVAFF. The CDR3 DNA reads as TGTGCCAGCAGCGGGAGGGTCGCTTTCTTT.

The V call is TRBV5-4, the J call TRBJ2-5; the D gene is possibly TRBD2 (6 bases). This CDR3 is 15 amino acids long. Germline CDR1 SGHNT, CDR2 YYREEE (reference sequence). With 0 bases removed from V and 5 bases from J, the gap between germline ends came to 14 bases. DNA of the CDR3: TGTGCCAGCAGCTTGGTACCCGGCGGGATTGAGACCCAGTACTTC. This codes for CASSLVPGGIETQYF.

J is TRBJ1-2 and V is TRBV9, with TRBD1 identical over 10 bases. Germline V lookup: CDR1 SGDLS, CDR2 YYNGEE. The CDR3 length is 14 residues. J was trimmed by 4 bases and V by 4 bases; bases with no gene match: 4. This CDR3 reads CASSPGQGGYGYTF. The CDR3 nucleotides are TGTGCCAGCAGCCCAGGACAGGGGGGCTATGGCTACACCTTC. Variable domain in full (rest from reference TRBV9 and TRBJ1-2): DSGVTQTPKHLITATGQRVTLRCSPRSGDLSVYWYQQSLDQGLQFLIQYYNGEERAKGNILERFSAQQFPDLHSELNLSSLELGDSALYFCASSPGQGGYGYTFGSGTRLTVV.

This clone was seen only a few times. The chain combines TRBV28 with TRBJ1-1; D is uncertain. This CDR3 has 15 residues. Germline V gene lookup returns CDR1 MDHEN and CDR2 SYDVKM. Trimming left V 6 bases short and J 1 base short, with 15 bases between. The CDR3 loop reads CASRELGRGNTEAFF. The CDR3 region has the DNA TGTGCCAGCAGGGAATTAGGGCGGGGGAACACTGAAGCTTTCTTT. The full variable domain, rest sourced from reference TRBV28 and TRBJ1-1, is DVKVTQSSRYLVKRTGEKVFLECVQDMDHENMFWYRQDPGLGLRLIYFSYDVKMKEKGDIPEGYSVSREKKERFSLILESASTNQTSMYLCASRELGRGNTEAFFGQGTRLTVV.

The chain joins TRBV5-1 to TRBJ2-6; D gene ambiguous. Trimming removed 0 bases from V and 0 bases from J, with 7 bases in between. Germline V CDR1 and CDR2: SGHRS, YFSETQ. CDR3 size: 16 residues. CDR3 loop: CASSLDSLSGANVLTF. The CDR3 region has the DNA TGCGCCAGCAGCTTGGACAGCCTCTCTGGGGCCAACGTCCTGACTTTC.

The J gene is TRBJ2-1, the V gene TRBV29-1; D perhaps matches TRBD2 (5 bases). Germline loops: CDR1 SQVTM, CDR2 ANQGSEA. The CDR3 loop spans 14 amino acids. Trimming stripped 3 bases from V and 0 bases from J, with 9 bases between. CDR3 region: CSVDGESSYNEQFF. CDR3 coding DNA: TGCAGCGTTGACGGGGAAAGCTCCTACAATGAGCAGTTCTTC.

The V and J genes are TRBV6-5 and TRBJ2-7; TRBD1 is a possible D gene (5 bases). V was cut by 2 bases and J by 2 bases, with 16 bases left in between. CDR3 length: 16 amino acids. Germline CDR1 MNHEY, CDR2 SVGAGI. The CDR3 loop reads CASSYTLAGLAYEQYF. CDR3 DNA: TGTGCCAGCAGTTACACCTTGGCAGGGCTCGCCTACGAGCAGTACTTC.

This chain connects TRBV29-1 to TRBJ2-1; TRBD2 is a possible D gene (5 bases). Germline V gene sequence: CDR1 SQVTM, CDR2 ANQGSEA. Trimming stripped 8 bases from V and 6 bases from J, with 20 bases between. The CDR3 is 14 amino acids. CDR3 DNA sequence: TGCAGCTCCGACGGCGGGTTCTTTAGCAATGAGCAGTTCTTC. Its protein product is CSSDGGFFSNEQFF.

CDR3 DNA sequence: TGTGCCAGCAGCCCGGGGACTAGCGGGAGCCAGAATGAGCAGTTCTTC. This sequence encodes CASSPGTSGSQNEQFF. The J gene is TRBJ2-1, the V gene TRBV14; 14 positions agree with TRBD2. V gave up 4 bases and J gave up 7 bases; unmatched junction bases: 6. Germline V gene sequence: CDR1 SGHDN, CDR2 FVKESK. This CDR3 is 16 amino acids long.

With respect to this clone: Sequence at one end of the junction differs from germline and may be a read error. The chain uses TRBV9 and TRBJ1-1, with 8 bases fitting TRBD1. There are 17 residues in the CDR3. Germline CDR1 and CDR2: SGDLS and YYNGEE. The CDR3 region is CASSERIETGVNTEAFF. The CDR3 coding sequence is TGTGCCAGCAGTGAGAGGATTGAGACAGGGGTGAATACTGAAGCTTTCTTT.